This T cell receptor (beta chain) is drawn from a study of T-cell memory formation after mild COVID-19. Unmatched junction bases numbered 4, after V lost 5 bases and J lost 4 bases. The length of the CDR3 is 14 residues. The germline CDR1 and CDR2 sequences are SEHNR and FQNEAQ (reference sequence). TCRdb itself ran the 5' RACE reads through MiXCR, one entry per CDR3 protein. Among approximately 180,000 distinct CDR3 sequences listed, approximately 16% were seen once. The origin of this receptor is an adult woman who had mild COVID-19 (a few samples of this study predate the infection). Cell type and time point are not known. The specimen was PBMCs or a T cell subset sorted from them (not recorded which). The gene calls are TRBV7-9 and TRBJ1-5; TRBD1 agrees at 8 bases. The CDR3, as DNA: TGTGCCAGCAGCGGACAGGGTCCGAATCAGCCCCAGCATTTT. Encoded protein: CASSGQGPNQPQHF.